This T cell receptor (beta chain) is from a study of T cell responses to AZD1222 COVID-19 vaccine. Findings and limits, study-wide: Only after the peak T cell response were repertoires sampled. Most donors were white British, females outnumbered males, and clonal diversity was possibly underestimated. The number of AZD1222 recipients seropositive at baseline was only 6 or 7.

Pooling of second doses given at about 4 or about 12 weeks was done. The repertoire was sequenced with immunoSEQ multiplex PCR; TCRdb's copy has only in-frame clones and lacks some. This table holds roughly 150,000 clones, roughly 90% found once. Note on this clone: Antigen: not known.

This CDR3 has 14 amino acids. Trimming left V 2 bases short and J 6 bases short, with 13 bases between. CDR1 is GTSNPN and CDR2 is SVGIG in the germline V gene (reference sequence). Sequenced material: peripheral blood, taken 28 days after the second AZD1222 dose. The sequence was collected from an adult who received the AZD1222 COVID-19 vaccine. The chain employs TRBV30 and TRBJ1-4, with TRBD1 as a possible D gene (6 bases). CDR3: CAWSRTDRYEKLFF. DNA for the CDR3: TGTGCCTGGAGTCGGACAGACCGGTATGAAAAACTGTTTTTT.